This is a list of T cell receptor beta chains from one sample in a study of early T cells in non-severe SARS-CoV-2 infection. TCRdb re-analysed the 5' RACE reads in MiXCR, keeping a single row per CDR3 protein. This table holds around 55,000 distinct CDR3 sequences, under 15% found once. The sequencing here drew on whole blood, taken at baseline. These receptors originate from an adult who was a healthcare worker with PCR-confirmed SARS-CoV-2 infection or an uninfected control (not recorded which). Both conserved end residues are part of each CDR3. Fields, in order: D gene, V gene, J gene, clone size, CDR3 DNA, CDR3 protein. The D gene is left open where the match is weak. Clone size appears in some rows only: once, few, many, or a class for an expanded clone.

.	TRBV2	TRBJ2-7	.	TGTGCCAGCGGTTCAGGCAACCTCTACGAGCAGTACTTC	CASGSGNLYEQYF
.	TRBV28	TRBJ2-7	medium-sized	TGTGCCAGCAGCCCTGAATTCGGGAACGGTTACGAGCAGTACTTC	CASSPEFGNGYEQYF
.	TRBV7-8	TRBJ2-1	many	TGTGCCAGCAGCCCTTTGATACCCACCGCCTACAATGAGCAGTTCTTC	CASSPLIPTAYNEQFF
.	TRBV12-3/TRBV12-4	TRBJ1-1	.	TGTGCCAGCAGCCGTCTTTCCGGGACCGGCGGGGACACTGAAGCTTTCTTT	CASSRLSGTGGDTEAFF
TRBD2	TRBV11-2	TRBJ2-1	few	TGTGCCAGCTCTCGGACTAGCGGATCCTACAATGAGCAGTTCTTC	CASSRTSGSYNEQFF
.	TRBV9	TRBJ1-1	.	TGTGCCAGCAGCGTAGAACCGAAGAACACTGAAGCTTTCTTT	CASSVEPKNTEAFF
.	TRBV30	TRBJ2-3	medium-sized	TGTGCCTGGAGTTTGGTGTCCACAGATACGCAGTATTTT	CAWSLVSTDTQYF
.	TRBV5-5	TRBJ1-1	many	TGTGCCAGCAGCTTGGGATTAGGGGGAGGGAACACTGAAGCTTTCTTT	CASSLGLGGGNTEAFF
TRBD1	TRBV9	TRBJ2-3	few	TGTGCCAGCAGCGCCGACAGGGGGTCGGCAGATACGCAGTATTTT	CASSADRGSADTQYF
.	TRBV11-2	TRBJ2-6	few	TGTGCCAGCAGCCGTACCTCCTCTGGGGCCAACGTCCTGACTTTC	CASSRTSSGANVLTF
.	TRBV18	TRBJ2-1	.	TGTGCCAGCTCCTCAAAAAGCGGAACCTCCTACAATGAGCAGTTCTTC	CASSSKSGTSYNEQFF
TRBD2	TRBV5-1	TRBJ2-2	few	TGCGCCAGCACAATGACTAGCGGGGGCACCGGGGAGCTGTTTTTT	CASTMTSGGTGELFF
.	TRBV18	TRBJ1-4	.	TGTGCCAGCTCACCTGGGCGGCGAACCGATGAAAAACTGTTTTTT	CASSPGRRTDEKLFF
.	TRBV7-6	TRBJ1-3	many	TGTGCCAGCAGCCCGCGATCACAGGGCTCTGGAAACACCATATATTTT	CASSPRSQGSGNTIYF
TRBD2	TRBV6-1	TRBJ2-3	many	TGTGCCAGCAGACAACTAGCGGGGGGGCCGGCAGATACGCAGTATTTT	CASRQLAGGPADTQYF
TRBD1	TRBV5-6	TRBJ2-1	.	TGTGCCAGCAGCCGCAGGGGGACCTACTCCTACAATGAGCAGTTCTTC	CASSRRGTYSYNEQFF
TRBD1	TRBV29-1	TRBJ2-5	medium-sized	TGCAGCGTTGAAGCTTTGACAGGGGGCAGAGAGACCCAGTACTTC	CSVEALTGGRETQYF
.	TRBV28	TRBJ2-7	few	TGTGCCAGCAGTTCACCAAGCGCCGGGGCCTACGAGCAGTACTTC	CASSSPSAGAYEQYF
.	TRBV20-1	TRBJ2-5	.	TGCAGTGCTAGAGCCTGGGGGATAGAGACCCAGTACTTC	CSARAWGIETQYF
TRBD1	TRBV27	TRBJ1-1	few	TGTGCCAGCAGACACTCGACAGGGGGTCACACTGAAGCTTTCTTT	CASRHSTGGHTEAFF
.	TRBV28	TRBJ2-7	many	TGTGCCAGCAGTTTATATGGGGGCGAGCAGTACTTC	CASSLYGGEQYF
.	TRBV7-2	TRBJ1-5	few	TGTGCCAGCAGCTTAGAGGGGAGCCAGCCCCAGCATTTT	CASSLEGSQPQHF
.	TRBV6-1	TRBJ1-5	.	TGTGCCAGCAGGGAAAGACCAGGATCGGGCAATCAGCCCCAGCATTTT	CASRERPGSGNQPQHF
.	TRBV5-1	TRBJ2-7	.	TGCGCCAGCAGCTTGGAGGGGACCTCCTACGAGCAGTACTTC	CASSLEGTSYEQYF
.	TRBV6-1	TRBJ2-3	few	TGTGCCAGCAGTGAAGTAAGGTTGGGCACAGATACGCAGTATTTT	CASSEVRLGTDTQYF
TRBD2	TRBV29-1	TRBJ2-1	.	TGCAGCGTTGAAGCAAACAGGGGAAGGGTAGCGGGAGGCTCCTACAAAGAGCAGTTCTTC	CSVEANRGRVAGGSYKEQFF
.	TRBV5-1	TRBJ1-4	.	TGCGCCAGCAGCCAAGACACCGTTAATGAAAAACTGTTTTTT	CASSQDTVNEKLFF
.	TRBV6-5	TRBJ2-4	many	TGTGCCAGCAGTTACTCGGAGTACGACATTCAGTACTTC	CASSYSEYDIQYF
.	TRBV20-1	TRBJ2-4	few	TGCAGTGCTAGAGTGACCCCTAATCTTCAGTACTTC	CSARVTPNLQYF
TRBD2	TRBV18	TRBJ2-1	.	TGTGCCAGCTCACCAGGGGTAGCGGGGGATAATGAGCAGTTCTTC	CASSPGVAGDNEQFF
.	TRBV5-4	TRBJ2-7	few	TGTGCCAGCAGCTTGGGGACCCAGCCAACCTACGAGCAGTACTTC	CASSLGTQPTYEQYF
.	TRBV18	TRBJ1-2	few	TGTGCCAGCTCACACGGGACATTCTATGGCTACACCTTC	CASSHGTFYGYTF
TRBD2	TRBV12-3/TRBV12-4	TRBJ2-5	many	TGTGCCAGCAGCCCCGGGACTAGGGGAAGCCAGACCCAGTACTTC	CASSPGTRGSQTQYF
TRBD1	TRBV6-5	TRBJ1-5	once	TGTGCCAGCAGACCCCTGACAGGGGCAGATAGCAATCAGCCCCAGCATTTT	CASRPLTGADSNQPQHF
.	TRBV12-3/TRBV12-4	TRBJ1-1	.	TGTGCCAGCAGTTTGGGGGGGAGCCCTGAAGCTTTCTTT	CASSLGGSPEAFF
TRBD1	TRBV7-9	TRBJ2-5	.	TGTGCCAGCAGCTTGACAGGGATTAAGGAGACCCAGTACTTC	CASSLTGIKETQYF
.	TRBV11-2	TRBJ2-5	few	TGTGCCAGCAGCACTTGGACAGAAGAGACCCAGTACTTC	CASSTWTEETQYF
.	TRBV28	TRBJ1-2	few	TGTGCCAGCAGTTTAGCCAGTCCCTATGGCTACACCTTC	CASSLASPYGYTF
.	TRBV20-1	TRBJ2-5	.	TGCAGTGCTATGGTCAGGGAGTCCCAGTACTTC	CSAMVRESQYF
.	TRBV19	TRBJ2-5	few	TGTGCCAGTAGAAGCCGGGCCCCGGAGACCCAGTACTTC	CASRSRAPETQYF
.	TRBV7-9	TRBJ2-5	few	TGTGCCAGCAGCTTAGCTCGGGCTAGCGCGCTCCAAGAGACCCAGTACTTC	CASSLARASALQETQYF
.	TRBV30	TRBJ1-5	many	TGTGCCTGGAGTGTGGGGAGGGATCAGCCCCAGCATTTT	CAWSVGRDQPQHF
TRBD1	TRBV5-1	TRBJ2-3	few	TGCGCCAGCAGCTTGGATTTTACAGGGGGCACAGATACGCAGTATTTT	CASSLDFTGGTDTQYF
TRBD2	TRBV6-5	TRBJ2-1	few	TGTGCCAGCTGGGGACTAGCGGGGGGGAAGGTCAATGAGCAGTTCTTC	CASWGLAGGKVNEQFF
TRBD1	TRBV5-1	TRBJ2-3	few	TGCGCCAGCAGCTGGGACAGGGGAAAAGATACGCAGTATTTT	CASSWDRGKDTQYF